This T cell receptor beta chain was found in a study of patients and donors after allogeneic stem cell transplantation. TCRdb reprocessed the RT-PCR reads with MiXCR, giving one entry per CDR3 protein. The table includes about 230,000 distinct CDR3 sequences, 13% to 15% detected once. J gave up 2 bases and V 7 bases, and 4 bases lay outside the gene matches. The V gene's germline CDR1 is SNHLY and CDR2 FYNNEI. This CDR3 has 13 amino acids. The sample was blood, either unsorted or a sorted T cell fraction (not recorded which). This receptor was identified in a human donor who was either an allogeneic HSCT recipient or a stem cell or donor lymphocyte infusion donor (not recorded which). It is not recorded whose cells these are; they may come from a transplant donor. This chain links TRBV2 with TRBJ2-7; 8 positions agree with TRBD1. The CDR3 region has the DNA TGTGCCAGCAAGACAGGGGACCCCTACGAGCAGTACTTC. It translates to CASKTGDPYEQYF.